This T cell receptor beta chain was recorded in a study of blood T cell repertoires in COVID-19. Study in general: Specimens from acute and convalescent COVID-19 originated in the United States, Italy and Spain.

In the study's own analysis: It was from reference gene primer amplification that nucleated cell counts were estimated. Some clones are missing from TCRdb's copy, which holds only in-frame ones; the method was immunoSEQ multiplex PCR. Clone size and the V and J calls come from that table; the DNA yielded D and trimming. The sample contains some 200,000 clones, about nine tenths of which appear only once. A single count supports this clone. Trimming pared 4 bases from V and 4 bases from J, leaving 12 bases between. The CDR3 length is 14 residues. Germline V gives CDR1 KGHDR, CDR2 SFDVKD. Specimen: peripheral blood. The TCR was taken from a man older than 75 with acute or convalescent COVID-19. The chain couples TRBV24-1 to TRBJ2-5, with D possibly being TRBD2 (6 bases). The CDR3 sequence: CATSEGGRRETQYF. CDR3 in DNA: TGTGCCACCAGTGAAGGTGGGAGGCGAGAGACCCAGTACTTC.